This TCR beta chain appears in the sequencing data of a study of shared clonotypes between healthy human individuals. Study information: Per donor, three plates held CD4 naive cells, three held CD4 memory, two held CD8 naive and one held CD8 memory. Whole-study findings and limits: A reduction in generation probabilities was seen for non-shared clonotypes relative to those shared by all four donors.

This clone was seen more than once but under ten times. What it binds is unknown. It was into CD45RA+ naive and CD45RA-negative memory subsets that the CD4+ cells were split. Clones were sequenced by immunoSEQ multiplex PCR, and TCRdb holds only the in-frame ones, with some missing. The sample records about 190,000 clones, around 63% being singletons. CDR1 LNHNV and CDR2 YYDKDF come from the germline V gene (reference sequence). The CDR3 runs to 15 residues. Trimming took 0 bases from V and 5 from J; bases not matched to a gene: 2. This sequence originates from a man aged 25-45 years in good health. The sample was memory CD4+ T cells sorted from blood. As to subset: CD45RA-negative fraction. The V call is TRBV15, the J call TRBJ2-7, with 12 bases identical to TRBD2. CDR3 sequence: CATSRELAGGDEQYF. The CDR3 DNA reads TGTGCCACCAGCAGAGAACTAGCGGGAGGTGACGAGCAGTACTTC.